The rows below give T cell receptor beta chains drawn from one sample of a study of cytomegalovirus exposure and HLA in healthy donors. Assay used: immunoSEQ multiplex PCR; TCRdb lists only in-frame clones, some missing. The sample has around 140,000 clones; roughly 86% are singletons. The sample consisted of PBMCs. The receptor source for this set is a man aged 18-30 years in good health and CMV-seropositive. Each CDR3 is given without its conserved first and last residue. Fields, in order: V gene, J gene, CDR3 length, CDR3 protein.

>TRBV30|TRBJ2-2|14
AWSVARTAPAGELF
>TRBV19|TRBJ2-2|12
ASSTWTAPHQLF
>TRBV19|TRBJ2-3|15
ASSIALSWTVPDTQY
>TRBV2|-|10
ASRATGLEQY
>TRBV6-5|TRBJ1-2|12
ASSYFGANYGYT
>TRBV19|TRBJ2-7|12
ASSLREGPYEQY
>TRBV10-3|TRBJ2-7|11
AIKPASGYEQY
>TRBV6-5|TRBJ2-7|12
ASSLELAGNEQY
>TRBV6-1|TRBJ2-3|11
ASAGTSFDTQY
>TRBV2|TRBJ2-3|14
ASRAVDQTGTDTQY
>TRBV4-1|TRBJ2-2|13
ASSQPTRTTGELF
>TRBV6-6|TRBJ2-2|12
ASSYSLGGGELF
>TRBV16|TRBJ1-2|12
ASSQSRGNYGYT
>TRBV15|TRBJ1-1|12
ATSRRGMNTEAF
>TRBV19|TRBJ1-5|14
ASSAPGTGANQPQH
>TRBV18|TRBJ2-2|15
ASSLKGQGVWTGELF
>TRBV10-1|TRBJ2-7|13
ASSEYRGSSYEQY
>TRBV2|TRBJ2-3|12
ANRLDSATDTQY
>TRBV5-6|-|13
ASSFMGWDSYEQY
>TRBV27|TRBJ1-2|16
ASRGRQGARRADYGYT